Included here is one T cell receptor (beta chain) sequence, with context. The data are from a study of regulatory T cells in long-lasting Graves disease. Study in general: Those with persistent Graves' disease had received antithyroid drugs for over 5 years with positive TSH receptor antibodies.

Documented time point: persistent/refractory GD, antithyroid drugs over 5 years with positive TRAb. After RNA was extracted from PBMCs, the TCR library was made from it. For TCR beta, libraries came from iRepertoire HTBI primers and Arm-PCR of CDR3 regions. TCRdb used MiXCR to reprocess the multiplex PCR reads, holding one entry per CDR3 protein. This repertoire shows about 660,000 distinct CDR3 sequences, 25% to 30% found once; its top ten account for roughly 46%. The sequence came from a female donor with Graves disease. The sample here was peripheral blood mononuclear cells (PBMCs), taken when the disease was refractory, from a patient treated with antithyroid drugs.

The CDR3 is CATSETGTSNEQFF. The CDR3 nucleotides are TGTGCCACCAGTGAGACCGGGACTAGCAATGAGCAGTTCTTC. The chain links TRBV24-1 to TRBJ2-1, with 8 bases identical to TRBD2. This CDR3 spans 14 amino acids. Trimming at V came to 4 bases and at J to 6 bases, leaving 4 bases not matched to a gene. CDR1 and CDR2 (germline): KGHDR, SFDVKD.